This is a list of T cell receptor beta chains from one sample in a study of blood T cell repertoires in COVID-19. Here immunoSEQ multiplex PCR was the method, and the copy in TCRdb shows in-frame clones only, minus some. The sample has about 330,000 clones, 87% seen once. Sequencing was carried out using PBMCs or T cells enriched from blood (not recorded which). The source is a woman in her 30s who had recovered from COVID-19. Each CDR3 is given with its conserved first and last residue. D genes are given only for firm matches. The size of a clone is reported for some rows only, either as once, few or many, or as a class for expanded clones.

d_gene: NA; j_gene: TRBJ1-3; v_gene: TRBV19; abundance: NA; CDR3aa: CASSIVGQLSGNTIYF; CDR3nt: TGTGCCAGTAGTATAGTTGGGCAACTCTCTGGAAACACCATATATTTT
d_gene: NA; j_gene: TRBJ1-2; v_gene: TRBV5-1; abundance: NA; CDR3aa: CASSSQGTLYGYTF; CDR3nt: TGCGCCAGCAGCTCACAGGGCACCCTCTATGGCTACACCTTC
d_gene: TRBD1; j_gene: TRBJ2-7; v_gene: TRBV4-3; abundance: few; CDR3aa: CASSQADRGLYEQYF; CDR3nt: TGCGCCAGCAGCCAAGCAGACAGGGGCTTGTACGAGCAGTACTTC
d_gene: NA; j_gene: TRBJ1-2; v_gene: TRBV10-3; abundance: once; CDR3aa: CAISALDRSGYTF; CDR3nt: TGTGCCATCAGTGCCCTCGACAGGTCTGGCTACACCTTC
d_gene: NA; j_gene: TRBJ1-4; v_gene: TRBV21-1; abundance: NA; CDR3aa: CASSKADRATNEKLFF; CDR3nt: TGTGCCAGCAGCAAAGCCGACAGGGCAACTAATGAAAAACTGTTTTTT
d_gene: NA; j_gene: TRBJ2-1; v_gene: TRBV2; abundance: NA; CDR3aa: CASSEAGGNWGEQFF; CDR3nt: TGTGCCAGCAGTGAGGCTGGAGGGAATTGGGGTGAGCAGTTCTTC
d_gene: TRBD1; j_gene: TRBJ1-2; v_gene: TRBV19; abundance: NA; CDR3aa: CASSRQGEDYGYTF; CDR3nt: TGTGCCAGTAGTAGACAGGGAGAGGACTATGGCTACACCTTC
d_gene: NA; j_gene: TRBJ1-1; v_gene: TRBV27; abundance: NA; CDR3aa: CASSFNRDTEAFF; CDR3nt: TGTGCCAGCAGTTTTAACAGGGACACTGAAGCTTTCTTT
d_gene: NA; j_gene: TRBJ1-4; v_gene: TRBV12-1; abundance: NA; CDR3aa: CADSPRGPTNEKLFF; CDR3nt: TGTGCCGACTCCCCCAGGGGGCCAACTAATGAAAAACTGTTTTTT
d_gene: TRBD1; j_gene: TRBJ2-7; v_gene: TRBV7-6; abundance: NA; CDR3aa: CASSSAGTGPYEQYF; CDR3nt: TGTGCCAGCAGCTCCGCCGGGACAGGGCCCTACGAGCAGTACTTC
d_gene: NA; j_gene: TRBJ2-1; v_gene: TRBV6-5; abundance: NA; CDR3aa: CASSLGAANYNEQFF; CDR3nt: TGTGCCAGCAGTTTGGGCGCAGCCAACTACAATGAGCAGTTCTTC
d_gene: TRBD1; j_gene: TRBJ1-2; v_gene: TRBV19; abundance: NA; CDR3aa: CASSTSGGGGYTF; CDR3nt: TGTGCCAGTAGTACCTCAGGGGGCGGCGGCTACACCTTC
d_gene: TRBD1; j_gene: TRBJ1-2; v_gene: TRBV3-1/TRBV3-2; abundance: once; CDR3aa: CASSQRSGQGGGYTF; CDR3nt: TGTGCCAGCAGCCAGCGCTCGGGACAGGGGGGCGGCTACACCTTC
d_gene: NA; j_gene: TRBJ2-3; v_gene: TRBV27; abundance: NA; CDR3aa: CASSALTGRRTDTQYF; CDR3nt: TGTGCCAGCAGCGCGCTGACAGGGAGGAGAACAGATACGCAGTATTTT
d_gene: NA; j_gene: TRBJ1-2; v_gene: TRBV4-1; abundance: NA; CDR3aa: CASSLILADSNYGYTF; CDR3nt: TGCGCCAGCAGCCTAATTCTGGCAGATTCTAACTATGGCTACACCTTC
d_gene: TRBD2; j_gene: TRBJ2-1; v_gene: TRBV4-1; abundance: NA; CDR3aa: CASSQEVSGGEGQFF; CDR3nt: TGCGCCAGCAGCCAAGAAGTAAGCGGGGGGGAAGGGCAGTTCTTC
d_gene: NA; j_gene: TRBJ1-1; v_gene: TRBV7-2; abundance: NA; CDR3aa: CASDITRNTEAFF; CDR3nt: TGTGCCAGTGACATTACCAGGAACACTGAAGCTTTCTTT
d_gene: TRBD1; j_gene: TRBJ1-4; v_gene: TRBV10-2; abundance: NA; CDR3aa: CASRGDRGSGEKLFF; CDR3nt: TGCGCCAGCAGAGGAGACAGGGGATCGGGCGAAAAACTGTTTTTT
d_gene: TRBD1; j_gene: TRBJ1-6; v_gene: TRBV5-1; abundance: NA; CDR3aa: CASGTGSNSPLHF; CDR3nt: TGCGCCAGCGGGACAGGTAGTAATTCACCCCTCCACTTT
d_gene: NA; j_gene: TRBJ1-1; v_gene: TRBV6-6; abundance: NA; CDR3aa: CASSRLRDISMNTEAFF; CDR3nt: TGTGCCAGCAGTCGGCTAAGGGACATATCCATGAACACTGAAGCTTTCTTT
d_gene: TRBD2; j_gene: TRBJ2-1; v_gene: TRBV4-2; abundance: NA; CDR3aa: CASSQVTSGHNNEQFF; CDR3nt: TGTGCCAGCAGCCAGGTGACTAGCGGACATAACAATGAGCAGTTCTTC
d_gene: NA; j_gene: TRBJ2-3; v_gene: TRBV21-1; abundance: NA; CDR3aa: CASSRGDWASTDTQYF; CDR3nt: TGTGCCAGCAGCAGGGGCGACTGGGCTAGCACAGATACGCAGTATTTT
d_gene: TRBD1; j_gene: TRBJ1-1; v_gene: TRBV7-3; abundance: NA; CDR3aa: CASSLQGANTEAFF; CDR3nt: TGTGCCAGCAGCCTACAGGGGGCGAACACTGAAGCTTTCTTT
d_gene: TRBD1; j_gene: TRBJ1-2; v_gene: TRBV5-1; abundance: once; CDR3aa: CASSLERQGDGYTF; CDR3nt: TGCGCCAGCAGCTTGGAGCGACAGGGGGACGGCTACACCTTC